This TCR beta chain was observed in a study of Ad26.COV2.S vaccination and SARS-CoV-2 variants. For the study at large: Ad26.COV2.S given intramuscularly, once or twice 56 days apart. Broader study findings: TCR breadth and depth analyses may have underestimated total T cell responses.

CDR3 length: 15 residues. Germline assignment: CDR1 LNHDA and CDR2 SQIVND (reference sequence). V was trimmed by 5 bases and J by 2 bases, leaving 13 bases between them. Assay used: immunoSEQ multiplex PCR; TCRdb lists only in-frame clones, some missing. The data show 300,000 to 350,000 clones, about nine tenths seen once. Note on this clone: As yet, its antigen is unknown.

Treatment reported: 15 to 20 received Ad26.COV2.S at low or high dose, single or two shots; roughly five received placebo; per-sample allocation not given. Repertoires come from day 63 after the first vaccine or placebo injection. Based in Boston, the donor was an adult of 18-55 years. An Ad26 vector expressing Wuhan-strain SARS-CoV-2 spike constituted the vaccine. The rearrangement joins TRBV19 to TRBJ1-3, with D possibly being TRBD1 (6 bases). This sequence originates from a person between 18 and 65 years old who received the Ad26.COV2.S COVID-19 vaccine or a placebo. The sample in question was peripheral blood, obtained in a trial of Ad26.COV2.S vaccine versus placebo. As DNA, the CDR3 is TGTGCCAGTAGTCACCCAGGGGCGACTGGAAACACCATATATTTT. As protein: CASSHPGATGNTIYF. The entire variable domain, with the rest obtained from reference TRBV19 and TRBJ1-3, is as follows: DGGITQSPKYLFRKEGQNVTLSCEQNLNHDAMYWYRQDPGQGLRLIYYSQIVNDFQKGDIAEGYSVSREKKESFPLTVTSAQKNPTAFYLCASSHPGATGNTIYFGEGSWLTVV.